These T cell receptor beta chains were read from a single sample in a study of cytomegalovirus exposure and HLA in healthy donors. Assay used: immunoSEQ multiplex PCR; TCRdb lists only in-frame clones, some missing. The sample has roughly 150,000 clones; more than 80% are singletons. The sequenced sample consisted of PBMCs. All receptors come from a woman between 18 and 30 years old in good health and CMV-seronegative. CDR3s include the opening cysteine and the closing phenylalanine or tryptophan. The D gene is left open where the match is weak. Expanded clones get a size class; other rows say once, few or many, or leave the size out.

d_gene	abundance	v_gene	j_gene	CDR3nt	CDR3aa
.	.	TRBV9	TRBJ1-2	TGTGCCAGCAGCCCCAGGGGTACCTATGGCTACACCTTC	CASSPRGTYGYTF
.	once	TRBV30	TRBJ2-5	TGTGCCTGGAGGGGCGCCTTTCGGGAGACCCAGTACTTC	CAWRGAFRETQYF
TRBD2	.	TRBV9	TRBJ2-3	TGTGCCAGCAGCGTAGATGCTAGCGGGAGGAGCACAGATACGCAGTATTTT	CASSVDASGRSTDTQYF
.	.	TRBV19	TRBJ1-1	TGTGCCAGTAGTATAGGGCCGTTGAACACTGAAGCTTTCTTT	CASSIGPLNTEAFF
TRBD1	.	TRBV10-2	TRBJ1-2	TGCGCCAGCAGTGGGGAGGACAGGGGAATGGGCGGCTACACCTTC	CASSGEDRGMGGYTF
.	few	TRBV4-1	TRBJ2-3	TGCGCCAGCAGCCATGCTCCAGGGGGGCCCACAGATACGCAGTATTTT	CASSHAPGGPTDTQYF
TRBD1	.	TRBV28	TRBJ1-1	TGTGCCAGCAGTTTTTCAGGGGGGAACACTGAAGCTTTCTTT	CASSFSGGNTEAFF
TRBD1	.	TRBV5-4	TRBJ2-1	TGTGCCAGCAGCTTGGATACAGGGGTTTACAATGAGCAGTTCTTC	CASSLDTGVYNEQFF
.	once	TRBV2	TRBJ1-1	TGTGCCAGCAGCGCCGAGGGAGGGGACACTGAAGCTTTCTTT	CASSAEGGDTEAFF
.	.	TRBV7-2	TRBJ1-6	TGTGCCAGCAGCCCCAGAAGGGGATTTAATTCACCCCTCCACTTT	CASSPRRGFNSPLHF
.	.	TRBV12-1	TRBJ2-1	TGTGCCAGCAGCTTTTCGACTAGCGGCTCCTACAATGAGCAGTTCTTC	CASSFSTSGSYNEQFF
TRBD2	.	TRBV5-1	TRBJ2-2	TGCGCCAGCAGCTTTTCCCGGACTAGCAAGTCCGGGGAGCTGTTTTTT	CASSFSRTSKSGELFF
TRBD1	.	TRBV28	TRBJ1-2	TGTGCCAGCAGTTTACACAGGGGGATTGGCTACACCTTC	CASSLHRGIGYTF
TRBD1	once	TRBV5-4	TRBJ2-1	TGTGCCAGCACCCACCGGGACAGGGTTCGGGGTGAGCAGTTCTTC	CASTHRDRVRGEQFF
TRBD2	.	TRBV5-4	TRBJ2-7	TGTGCCAGCAGCATATCAGGCGGGAGTGGCTACGAGCAGTACTTC	CASSISGGSGYEQYF
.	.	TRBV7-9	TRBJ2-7	TGTGCCAGCAGCACCGACAGGAACGAGCAGTACTTC	CASSTDRNEQYF
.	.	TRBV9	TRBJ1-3	TGTGCCAGCAGCAGGGGGACTGGAAACACCATATATTTT	CASSRGTGNTIYF
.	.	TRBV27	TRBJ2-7	TGTGCCAGCAGTTTGAGAGCGCCCAGCTCCTACGAGCAGTACTTC	CASSLRAPSSYEQYF
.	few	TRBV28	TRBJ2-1	TGTGCCAGCAGTTTATATGCAGGGCGCGATGAGCAGTTCTTC	CASSLYAGRDEQFF
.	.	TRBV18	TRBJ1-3	TGTGCCAGCTCACCCTCACAAAGACAGACCTCTGGAAACACCATATATTTT	CASSPSQRQTSGNTIYF
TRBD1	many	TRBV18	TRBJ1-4	TGTGCCAGCCACCCGGGACAGGGGGCAGCTAATGAAAAACTGTTTTTT	CASHPGQGAANEKLFF
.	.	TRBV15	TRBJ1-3	TGTGCCACCAGCAGAGACCGCGGACAGTTTGGAAACACCATATATTTT	CATSRDRGQFGNTIYF
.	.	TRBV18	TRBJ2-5	TGTGCCAGCTCACCCTCGACACGAGAGACCCAGTACTTC	CASSPSTRETQYF
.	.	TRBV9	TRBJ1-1	TGTGCCAGCAGCGTAGGTTCAGGGGAAGCCTTCTTT	CASSVGSGEAFF
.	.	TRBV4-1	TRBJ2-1	TGCGCCAGCAGCCAAGGGCTGACTTCAGTTGAGCAGTTCTTC	CASSQGLTSVEQFF
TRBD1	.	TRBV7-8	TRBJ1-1	TGTGCCAGCAGCTTAGGGGACAGGGGGCCTGAAGCTTTCTTT	CASSLGDRGPEAFF
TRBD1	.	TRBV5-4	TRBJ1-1	TGTGCCAGCAGCTTGGAGGGGGCCAGGGTGAACACTGAAGCTTTCTTT	CASSLEGARVNTEAFF
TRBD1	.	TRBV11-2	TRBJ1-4	TGTGCCAGCAGCCCAGGGGGACCTAATGAAAAACTGTTTTTT	CASSPGGPNEKLFF
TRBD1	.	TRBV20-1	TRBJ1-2	TGCAGTGTTAGACAGGGCTGGAGCTACACCTTC	CSVRQGWSYTF
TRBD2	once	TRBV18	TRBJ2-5	TGTGCCAGCTCCGGGACTAGCGGGAGGCAACGCGGGGAGACCCAGTACTTC	CASSGTSGRQRGETQYF
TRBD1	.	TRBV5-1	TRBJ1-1	TGCGCCAGCAGCTCTCTACGACAGGGGACTGAAGCTTTCTTT	CASSSLRQGTEAFF
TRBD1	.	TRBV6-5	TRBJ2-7	TGTGCCAGCAGTTGGGCAGGGGGATACGAGCAGTACTTC	CASSWAGGYEQYF
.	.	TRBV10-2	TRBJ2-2	TGCGCCAGCAGTGAGTTCGGGACAATAAACACCGGGGAGCTGTTTTTT	CASSEFGTINTGELFF
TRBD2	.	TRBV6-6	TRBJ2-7	TGTGCCAGCAGTTACCGGACTAGCTCCTACGAGCAGTACTTC	CASSYRTSSYEQYF
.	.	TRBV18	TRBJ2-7	TGTGCCAGCTCACCAGACTCCCTCGGAGAGCAGTACTTC	CASSPDSLGEQYF
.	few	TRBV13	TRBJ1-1	TGTGCCAGCAGCCCCCGGGGGTTTTGGACTGAAGCTTTCTTT	CASSPRGFWTEAFF
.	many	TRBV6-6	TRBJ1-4	TGTGCCAGCAGTTACTCGTACCCAGTCGAAAAACTGTTTTTT	CASSYSYPVEKLFF
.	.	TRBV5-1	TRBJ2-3	TGCGCCAGCAGCTTTCCGGGGGAAGATACGCAGTATTTT	CASSFPGEDTQYF
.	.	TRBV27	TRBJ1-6	TGTGCCAGCAGTTTATCGTATCGTTCACCCCTCCACTTT	CASSLSYRSPLHF
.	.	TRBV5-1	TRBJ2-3	TGCGCCAGCAGCTTGGCCGGGGGTCTCGGCACAGATACGCAGTATTTT	CASSLAGGLGTDTQYF
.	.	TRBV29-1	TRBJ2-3	TGCAGCGCCCGGACAGCCCAAGGGGAGCGGAGCCGGGCGAATACGCAGTATTTT	CSARTAQGERSRANTQYF
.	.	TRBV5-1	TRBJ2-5	TGCGCCAGCAGCTTGGATTCAGAAGAGACCCAGTACTTC	CASSLDSEETQYF